The 8 T cell receptor beta chains given below trace back to one sample, sequenced in a study of cytomegalovirus exposure and HLA in healthy donors. 60 Vbeta and 13 Jbeta primers were used in PCR. The table came from immunoSEQ multiplex PCR; TCRdb's copy has only in-frame clones and leaves some out. Of 85,000 to 100,000 clones listed, more than 65% are singletons. Sequenced sample: PBMCs. The receptors derive from a human donor in good health.

The rearrangement joins TRBV5-1 to TRBJ1-3; 8 bases align to TRBD1. CDR1 is SGHRS and CDR2 is YFSETQ in the germline V gene. The CDR3 consists of 14 residues. Germline trimming cut 3 bases from V and 3 bases from J; bases unmatched to any gene: 2. The CDR3 DNA reads as TGCGCCAGCAGCTCGACAGGGGTTGGAAACACCATATATTTT. This codes for CASSSTGVGNTIYF. The full variable domain, its missing parts supplied by reference TRBV5-1 and TRBJ1-3, is KAGVTQTPRYLIKTRGQQVTLSCSPISGHRSVSWYQQTPGQGLQFLFEYFSETQRNKGNFPGRFSGRQFSNSRSEMNVSTLELGDSALYLCASSSTGVGNTIYFGEGSWLTVV.

V gene TRBV12-5 combines with J gene TRBJ2-1, with D possibly being TRBD1 (6 bases). The germline V and J ends were trimmed by 1 base and 2 bases, with 9 bases remaining between them. The germline CDR1 and CDR2 sequences are LGHNT and FRNRAP. The CDR3 runs 15 residues. The CDR3 sequence: CASGLGWGPYNEQFF. Here the CDR3 DNA reads TGTGCTAGTGGTTTGGGCTGGGGGCCCTACAATGAGCAGTTCTTC.

The chain combines TRBV6-5 with TRBJ1-2, with 8 positions matching TRBD1. Germline V gives CDR1 MNHEY, CDR2 SVGAGI. There are 14 residues in the CDR3. Germline trimming cut 6 bases from V and 4 bases from J; bases unmatched to any gene: 7. The CDR3 here is CASRKQGVGYGYTF. CDR3 nucleotide sequence: TGTGCCAGCAGGAAACAGGGGGTCGGCTATGGCTACACCTTC.

This chain uses TRBV5-1 with TRBJ1-2, with 8 positions matching TRBD1. Germline-derived CDR1 and CDR2 are SGHRS and YFSETQ. V lost 0 bases and J lost 7; bases outside the gene matches: 5. This CDR3 spans 14 amino acids. As DNA, the CDR3 is TGCGCCAGCAGCTTGGATGGACAGGGTATTGGCTACACCTTC. Protein: CASSLDGQGIGYTF. Drawing the rest from reference TRBV5-1 and TRBJ1-2, the complete variable domain is KAGVTQTPRYLIKTRGQQVTLSCSPISGHRSVSWYQQTPGQGLQFLFEYFSETQRNKGNFPGRFSGRQFSNSRSEMNVSTLELGDSALYLCASSLDGQGIGYTFGSGTRLTVV.

This chain connects TRBV6-5 to TRBJ1-2; weak D call: TRBD1 (6 bases). The germline V gene encodes CDR1 MNHEY and CDR2 SVGAGI. The CDR3 runs to 13 residues. The V end was cut by 5 bases, the J end by 4 bases, with 11 bases between. For the CDR3, the DNA is TGTGCCAGCAGTACGACAGGTGGCTATGGCTACACCTTC. It encodes CASSTTGGYGYTF.

This chain links TRBV6-1 with TRBJ1-1; D is possibly TRBD1 (6 bases). Looked up from germline, CDR1 is MNHNS and CDR2 is SASEGT. CDR3 length: 14 residues. V dropped 5 bases and J dropped 1 base, with 11 bases sitting between them. The CDR3 loop reads CASSSGHRNTEAFF. CDR3 in DNA: TGTGCCAGCAGTTCGGGACATAGGAACACTGAAGCTTTCTTT.

This clone was detected only once. The chain couples TRBV5-1 to TRBJ1-4, with no clear D. The CDR3 consists of 16 residues. CDR1 SGHRS and CDR2 YFSETQ come from the germline V gene. The germline V and J ends were trimmed by 0 bases and 7 bases, with 16 bases remaining between them. The CDR3 DNA reads TGCGCCAGCAGCTTGGGTCCCGGGAGTGAAGGTGAAAAACTGTTTTTT. It codes for CASSLGPGSEGEKLFF.

The V and J genes are TRBV30 and TRBJ1-2; D not certain. V was pared by 2 bases and J by 0 bases, with 10 bases between. CDR1 is GTSNPN and CDR2 is SVGIG in the germline V gene (reference sequence). CDR3 size: 14 residues. The CDR3 DNA follows: TGTGCCTGGAGTCGGGGAAGTTCTAACTATGGCTACACCTTC. It encodes CAWSRGSSNYGYTF.